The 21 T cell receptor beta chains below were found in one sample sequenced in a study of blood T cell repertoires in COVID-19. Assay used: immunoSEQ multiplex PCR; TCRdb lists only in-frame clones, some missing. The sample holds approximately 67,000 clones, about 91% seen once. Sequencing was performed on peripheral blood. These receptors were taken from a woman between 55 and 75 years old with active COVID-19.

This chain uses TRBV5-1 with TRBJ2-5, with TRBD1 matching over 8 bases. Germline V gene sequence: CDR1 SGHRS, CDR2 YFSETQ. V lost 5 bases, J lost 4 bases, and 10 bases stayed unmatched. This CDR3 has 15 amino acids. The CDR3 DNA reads TGCGCCAGCAGACCGCCGGACAGGGTACTAGAGACCCAGTACTTC. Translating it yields CASRPPDRVLETQYF.

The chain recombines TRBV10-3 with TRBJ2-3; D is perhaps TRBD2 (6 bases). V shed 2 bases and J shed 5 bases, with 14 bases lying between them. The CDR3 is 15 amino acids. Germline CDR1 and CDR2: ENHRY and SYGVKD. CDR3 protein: CAISEVPGAEDTQYF. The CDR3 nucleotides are TGTGCCATCAGTGAGGTCCCGGGAGCGGAAGATACGCAGTATTTT.

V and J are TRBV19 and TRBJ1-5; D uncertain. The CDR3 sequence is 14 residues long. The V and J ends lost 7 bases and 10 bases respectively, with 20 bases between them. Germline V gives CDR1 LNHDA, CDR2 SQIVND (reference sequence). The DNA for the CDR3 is TGTGCCAGTAATTCGAGAACCGCGGGTGAACCCCAGCATTTT. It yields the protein CASNSRTAGEPQHF.

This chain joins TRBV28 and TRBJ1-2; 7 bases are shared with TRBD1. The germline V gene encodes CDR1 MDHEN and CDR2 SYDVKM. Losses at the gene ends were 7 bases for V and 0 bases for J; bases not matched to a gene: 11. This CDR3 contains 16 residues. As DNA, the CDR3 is TGTGCCAGCACCCGGGACAGTTTACTTACTAACTATGGCTACACCTTC. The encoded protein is CASTRDSLLTNYGYTF.

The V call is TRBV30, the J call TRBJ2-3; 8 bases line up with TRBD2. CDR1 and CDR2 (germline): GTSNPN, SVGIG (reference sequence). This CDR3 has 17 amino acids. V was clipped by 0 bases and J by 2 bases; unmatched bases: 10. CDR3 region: CAWSVGIAGPYTDTQYF. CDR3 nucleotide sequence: TGTGCCTGGAGTGTGGGGATAGCGGGACCTTACACAGATACGCAGTATTTT.

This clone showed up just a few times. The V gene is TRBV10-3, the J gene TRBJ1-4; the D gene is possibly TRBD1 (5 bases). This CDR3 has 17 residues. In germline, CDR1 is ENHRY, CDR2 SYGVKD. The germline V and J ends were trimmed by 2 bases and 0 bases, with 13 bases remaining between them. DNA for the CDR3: TGTGCCATCAGTGAGAAGGGGCGCAGGGCAACTAATGAAAAACTGTTTTTT. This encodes CAISEKGRRATNEKLFF.

The CDR3, as DNA: TGTGCCAGCAGCCCTCCAGGGGTCGACTCACCCCTCCACTTT. Translation: CASSPPGVDSPLHF. The chain joins TRBV14 to TRBJ1-6; possible D gene TRBD1, 6 bases. There are 14 residues in the CDR3. Germline-derived CDR1 and CDR2 are SGHDN and FVKESK. The V and J ends lost 4 bases and 10 bases respectively, with 14 bases between them.

The CDR3 region has the DNA TGTGCCAGCAGCCAAGCCCTGGGACTGGGGGGCTACACCTTC. The encoded protein is CASSQALGLGGYTF. This chain uses TRBV3-1 (or the pseudogene TRBV3-2) with TRBJ1-2; possible D gene TRBD1, 5 bases. The V end lost 1 base, the J end lost 8 bases, and 14 bases lay between the germline ends. CDR3 length: 14 residues. Germline lookup yields CDR1 LGHDT and CDR2 YNNKEL (reference sequence).

The CDR3 nucleotides are TGTGCCAGCAGTTCCGGGACTAGCGGATACAATGAGCAGTTCTTC. Protein sequence: CASSSGTSGYNEQFF. The V gene is TRBV6-5, the J gene TRBJ2-1; 11 nucleotides match TRBD2. Germline CDR1 and CDR2: MNHEY and SVGAGI. Germline trimming cut 4 bases from V and 4 bases from J; bases unmatched to any gene: 3. This CDR3 contains 15 residues.

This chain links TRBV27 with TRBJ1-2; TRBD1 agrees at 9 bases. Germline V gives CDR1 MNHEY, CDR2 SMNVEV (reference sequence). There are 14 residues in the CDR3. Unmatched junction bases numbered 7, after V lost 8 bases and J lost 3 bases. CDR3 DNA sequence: TGTGCCAGCCGCCGGGACAGGGATGACTATGGCTACACCTTC. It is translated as CASRRDRDDYGYTF.

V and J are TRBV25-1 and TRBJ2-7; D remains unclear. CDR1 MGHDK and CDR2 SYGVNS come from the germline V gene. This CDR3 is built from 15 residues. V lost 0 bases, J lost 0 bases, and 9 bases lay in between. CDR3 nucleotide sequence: TGTGCCAGCAGTGAATATCAGGCCAGCTCCTACGAGCAGTACTTC. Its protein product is CASSEYQASSYEQYF.

The CDR3 nucleotides are TGTGCCACCAGCAGAGAGCGGGGGAATGGCTACACCTTC. Protein: CATSRERGNGYTF. This chain links TRBV15 with TRBJ1-2, with D possibly being TRBD1 (5 bases). The CDR3 totals 13 residues. The V end lost 0 bases, the J end lost 6 bases, and 8 bases lay between the germline ends. Germline V gene data show CDR1 as LNHNV and CDR2 as YYDKDF (reference sequence).

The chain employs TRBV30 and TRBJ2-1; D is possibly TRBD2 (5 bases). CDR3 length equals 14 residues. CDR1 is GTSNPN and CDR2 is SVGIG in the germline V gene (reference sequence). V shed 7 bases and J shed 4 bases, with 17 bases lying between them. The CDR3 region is CASVIGPGYNEQFF. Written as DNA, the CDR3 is TGTGCCTCCGTTATTGGCCCGGGGTACAATGAGCAGTTCTTC.

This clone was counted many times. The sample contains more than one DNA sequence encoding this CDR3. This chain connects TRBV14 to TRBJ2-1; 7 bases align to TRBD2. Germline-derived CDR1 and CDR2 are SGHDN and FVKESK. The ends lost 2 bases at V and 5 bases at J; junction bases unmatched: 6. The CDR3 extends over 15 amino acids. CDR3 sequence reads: CASSQSGGGNNEQFF. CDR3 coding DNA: TGTGCCAGCAGCCAATCCGGGGGAGGGAACAATGAGCAGTTCTTC.

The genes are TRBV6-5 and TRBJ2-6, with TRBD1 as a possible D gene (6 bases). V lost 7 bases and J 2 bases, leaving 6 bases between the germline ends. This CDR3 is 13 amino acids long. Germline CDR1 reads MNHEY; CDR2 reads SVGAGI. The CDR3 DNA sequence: TGTGCCAGCACAGGGGCTGGGGCCAACGTCCTGACTTTC. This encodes CASTGAGANVLTF.

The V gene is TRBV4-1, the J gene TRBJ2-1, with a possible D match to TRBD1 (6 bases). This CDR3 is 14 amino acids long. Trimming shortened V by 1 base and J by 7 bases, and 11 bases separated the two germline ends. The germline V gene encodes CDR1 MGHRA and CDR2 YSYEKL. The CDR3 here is CASSQVGTKNEQFF. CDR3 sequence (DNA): TGCGCCAGCAGCCAAGTTGGGACAAAGAATGAGCAGTTCTTC.

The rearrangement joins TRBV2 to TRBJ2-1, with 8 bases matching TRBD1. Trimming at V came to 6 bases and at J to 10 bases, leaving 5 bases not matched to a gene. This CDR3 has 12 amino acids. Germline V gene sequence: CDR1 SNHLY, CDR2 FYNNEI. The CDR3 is CASSLDRGEQFF. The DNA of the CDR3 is TGTGCCAGCAGCCTAGACAGGGGCGAGCAGTTCTTC.

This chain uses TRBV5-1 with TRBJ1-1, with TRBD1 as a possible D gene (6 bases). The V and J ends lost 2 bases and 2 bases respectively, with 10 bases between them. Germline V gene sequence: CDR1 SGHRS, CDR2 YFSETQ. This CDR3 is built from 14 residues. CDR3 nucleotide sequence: TGCGCCAGCAGCTTAACAGGGAGAAACACTGAAGCTTTCTTT. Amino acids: CASSLTGRNTEAFF.

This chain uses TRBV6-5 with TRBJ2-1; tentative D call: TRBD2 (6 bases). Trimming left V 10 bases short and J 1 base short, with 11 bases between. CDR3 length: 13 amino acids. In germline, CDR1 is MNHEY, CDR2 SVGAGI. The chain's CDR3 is CATGVSSYNEQFF. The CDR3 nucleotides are TGTGCCACGGGGGTTTCGTCCTACAATGAGCAGTTCTTC.

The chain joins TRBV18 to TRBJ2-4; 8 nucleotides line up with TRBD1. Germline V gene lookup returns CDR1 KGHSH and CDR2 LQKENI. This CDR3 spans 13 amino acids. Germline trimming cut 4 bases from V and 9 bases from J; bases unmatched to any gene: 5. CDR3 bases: TGTGCCAGCTCACTGGGACAGGACAGCATTCAGTACTTC. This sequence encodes CASSLGQDSIQYF.

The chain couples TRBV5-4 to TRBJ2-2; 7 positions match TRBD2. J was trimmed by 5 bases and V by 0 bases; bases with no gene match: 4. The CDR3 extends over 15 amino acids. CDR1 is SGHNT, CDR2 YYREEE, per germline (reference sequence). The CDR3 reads CASSLGLAATGELFF. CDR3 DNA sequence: TGTGCCAGCAGCTTGGGTCTAGCGGCAACCGGGGAGCTGTTTTTT.